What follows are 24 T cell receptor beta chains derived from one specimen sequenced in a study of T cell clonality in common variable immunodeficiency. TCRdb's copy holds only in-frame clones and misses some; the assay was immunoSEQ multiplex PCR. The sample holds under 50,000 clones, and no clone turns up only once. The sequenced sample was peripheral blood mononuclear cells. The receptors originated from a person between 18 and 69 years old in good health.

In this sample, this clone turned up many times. The CDR3 reads CASSTGNTGELFF. The DNA read from the CDR3 is TGTGCCAGCAGCACAGGGAACACCGGGGAG. The chain combines TRBV6-4 with TRBJ2-2, with D maybe TRBD1 (5 bases). The CDR3 end falls 3 residues outside the read, so it is completed with the germline J gene. Germline CDR1 is MRHNA and CDR2 is SNTAGT. This CDR3 contains 13 residues. V lost 6 bases, J lost 1 base, and 6 bases lay in between.

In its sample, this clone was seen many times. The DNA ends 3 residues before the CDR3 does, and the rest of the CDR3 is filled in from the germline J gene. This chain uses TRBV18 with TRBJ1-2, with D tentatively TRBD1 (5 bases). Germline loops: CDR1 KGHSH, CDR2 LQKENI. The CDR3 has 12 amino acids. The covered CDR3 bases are TGTGCCAGCTCACCGTCCGAGGGGGGC. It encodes CASSPSEGG. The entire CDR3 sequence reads CASSPSEGGYTF.

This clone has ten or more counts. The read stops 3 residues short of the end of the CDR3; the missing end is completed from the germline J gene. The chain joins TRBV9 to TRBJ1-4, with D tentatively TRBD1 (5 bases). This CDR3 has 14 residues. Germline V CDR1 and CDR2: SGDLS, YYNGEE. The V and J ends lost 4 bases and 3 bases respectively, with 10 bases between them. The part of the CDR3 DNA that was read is TGTGCCAGCAGCCGGGGGTATGCTAATGAAAAA. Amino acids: CASSRGYANEK. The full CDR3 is CASSRGYANEKLFF.

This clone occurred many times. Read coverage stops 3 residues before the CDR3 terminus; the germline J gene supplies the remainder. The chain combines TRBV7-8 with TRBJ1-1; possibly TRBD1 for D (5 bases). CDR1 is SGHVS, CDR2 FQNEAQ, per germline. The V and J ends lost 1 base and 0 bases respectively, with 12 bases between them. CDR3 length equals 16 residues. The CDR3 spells CASSLEGSALNTEAFF. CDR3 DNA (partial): TGTGCCAGCAGCTTAGAGGGGTCGGCGCTGAACACTGAA.

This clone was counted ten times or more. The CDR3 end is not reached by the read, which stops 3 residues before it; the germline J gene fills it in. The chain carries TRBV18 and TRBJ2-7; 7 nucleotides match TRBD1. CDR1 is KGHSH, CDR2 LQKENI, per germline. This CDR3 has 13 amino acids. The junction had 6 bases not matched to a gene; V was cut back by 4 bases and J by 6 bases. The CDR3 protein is CASSLRTGGEQYF. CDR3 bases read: TGTGCCAGCTCACTAAGGACAGGAGGCGAG.

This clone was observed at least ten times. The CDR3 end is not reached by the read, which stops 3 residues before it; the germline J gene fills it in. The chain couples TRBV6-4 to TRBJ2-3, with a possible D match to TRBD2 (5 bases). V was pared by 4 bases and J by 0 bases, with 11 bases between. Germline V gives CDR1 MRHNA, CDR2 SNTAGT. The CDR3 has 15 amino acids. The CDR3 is CASSVRAASTDTQYF. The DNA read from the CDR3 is TGTGCCAGCAGTGTACGAGCGGCTAGCACAGATACG.

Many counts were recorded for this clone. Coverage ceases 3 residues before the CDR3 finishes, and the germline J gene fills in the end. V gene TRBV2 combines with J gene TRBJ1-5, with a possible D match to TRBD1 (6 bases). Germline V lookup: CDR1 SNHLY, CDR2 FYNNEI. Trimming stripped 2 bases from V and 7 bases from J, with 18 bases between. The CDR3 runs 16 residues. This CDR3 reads CASSESILGARQPQHF. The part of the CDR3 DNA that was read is TGTGCCAGCAGTGAAAGTATTTTGGGGGCACGGCAGCCC.

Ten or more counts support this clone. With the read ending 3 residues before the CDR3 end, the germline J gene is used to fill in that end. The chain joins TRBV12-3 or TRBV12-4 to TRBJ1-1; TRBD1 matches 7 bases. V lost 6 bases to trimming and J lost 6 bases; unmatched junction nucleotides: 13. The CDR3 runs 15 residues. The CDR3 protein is CASRPQGQAEAEAFF. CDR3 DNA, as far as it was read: TGTGCCAGCAGGCCCCAAGGACAGGCGGAGGCTGAA.

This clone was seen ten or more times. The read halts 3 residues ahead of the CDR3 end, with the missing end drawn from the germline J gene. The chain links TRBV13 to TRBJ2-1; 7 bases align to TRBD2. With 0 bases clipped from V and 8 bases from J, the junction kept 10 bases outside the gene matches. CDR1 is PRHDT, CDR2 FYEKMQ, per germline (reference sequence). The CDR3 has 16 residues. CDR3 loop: CASSLGMGGSLDEQFF. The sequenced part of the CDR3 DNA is TGTGCCAGCAGCTTAGGGATGGGGGGGAGTTTGGATGAG.

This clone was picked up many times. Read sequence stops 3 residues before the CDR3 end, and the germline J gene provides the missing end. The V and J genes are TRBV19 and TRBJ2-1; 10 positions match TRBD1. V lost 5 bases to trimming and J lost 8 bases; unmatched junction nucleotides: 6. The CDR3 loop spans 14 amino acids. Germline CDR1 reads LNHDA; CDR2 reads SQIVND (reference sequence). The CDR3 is CASSAGTGVYEQFF. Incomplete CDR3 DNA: TGTGCCAGTAGTGCCGGGACAGGGGTCTATGAG.

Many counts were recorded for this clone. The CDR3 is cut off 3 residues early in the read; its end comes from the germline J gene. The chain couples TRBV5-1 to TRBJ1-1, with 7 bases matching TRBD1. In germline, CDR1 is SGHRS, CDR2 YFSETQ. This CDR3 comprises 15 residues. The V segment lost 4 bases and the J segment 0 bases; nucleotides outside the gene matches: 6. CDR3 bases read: TGCGCCAGCAGCAGGACAGGTACTATGAACACTGAA. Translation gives CASSRTGTMNTE. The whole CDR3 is CASSRTGTMNTEAFF.

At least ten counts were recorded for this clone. The CDR3 bases that were read are TGTGCCAGCAGCCAAGCAGGGAGCGAAAAA. Protein: CASSQAGSEK. The whole CDR3 protein is CASSQAGSEKLFF. This chain links TRBV11-1 with TRBJ1-4, with D possibly TRBD1 on 5 matching bases. The read finishes 3 residues shy of the CDR3 end, and the germline J gene is used to complete it. The CDR3 extends over 13 amino acids. Deletions cut 5 bases from V and 8 bases from J, with 12 bases between. Germline lookup yields CDR1 SGHAT and CDR2 FQDESV (reference sequence).

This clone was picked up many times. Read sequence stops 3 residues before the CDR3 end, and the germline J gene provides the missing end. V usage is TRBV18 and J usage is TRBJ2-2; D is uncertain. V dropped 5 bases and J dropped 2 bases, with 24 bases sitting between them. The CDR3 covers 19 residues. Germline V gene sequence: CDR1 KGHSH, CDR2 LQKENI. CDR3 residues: CASSFPDPSRKRNTGELFF. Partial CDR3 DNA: TGTGCCAGCTCATTTCCTGATCCCTCCCGCAAGCGAAACACCGGGGAG.

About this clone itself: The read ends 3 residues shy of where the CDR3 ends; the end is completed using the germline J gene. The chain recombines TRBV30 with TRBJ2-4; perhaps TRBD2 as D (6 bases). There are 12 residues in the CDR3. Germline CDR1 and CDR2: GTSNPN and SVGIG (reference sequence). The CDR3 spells CAWSEGAGGQYF. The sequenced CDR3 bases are TGTGCCTGGTCGGAGGGTGCGGGTGGT.

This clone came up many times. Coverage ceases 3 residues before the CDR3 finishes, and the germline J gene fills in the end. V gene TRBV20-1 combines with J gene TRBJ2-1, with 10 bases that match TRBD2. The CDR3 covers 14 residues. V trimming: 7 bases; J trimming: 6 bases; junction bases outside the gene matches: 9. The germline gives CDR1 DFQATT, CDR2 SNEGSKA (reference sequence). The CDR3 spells CSGLGSGRANEQFF. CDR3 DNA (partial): TGCAGTGGCCTAGGGAGCGGGAGGGCCAATGAG.

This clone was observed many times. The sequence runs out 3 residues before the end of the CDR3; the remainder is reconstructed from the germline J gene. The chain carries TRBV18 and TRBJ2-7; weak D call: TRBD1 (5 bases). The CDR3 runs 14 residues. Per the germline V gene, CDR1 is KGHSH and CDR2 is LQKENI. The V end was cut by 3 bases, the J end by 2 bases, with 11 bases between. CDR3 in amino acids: CASSPQGTPYEQYF. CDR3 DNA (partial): TGTGCCAGCTCACCGCAGGGTACCCCCTACGAG.

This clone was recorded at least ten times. The part of the CDR3 DNA that was read is TGTGCCAGCTCACCACGGCTAGCGGGGCGGAATGAG. It specifies CASSPRLAGRNE. Given in full, the CDR3 is CASSPRLAGRNEQFF. This chain connects TRBV18 to TRBJ2-1, with 9 nucleotides matching TRBD2. Read coverage stops 3 residues before the CDR3 terminus; the germline J gene supplies the remainder. The CDR3 runs 15 residues. V lost 1 base, J lost 7 bases, and 5 bases stayed unmatched. The germline CDR1 and CDR2 sequences are KGHSH and LQKENI.

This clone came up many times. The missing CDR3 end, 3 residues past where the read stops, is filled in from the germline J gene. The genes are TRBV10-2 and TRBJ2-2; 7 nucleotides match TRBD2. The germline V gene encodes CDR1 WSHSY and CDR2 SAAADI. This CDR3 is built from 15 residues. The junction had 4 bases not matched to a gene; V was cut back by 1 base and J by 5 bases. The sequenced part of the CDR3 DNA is TGCGCCAGCAGTGAGTTCGCTAGCGGAACCGGGGAG. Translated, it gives CASSEFASGTGE. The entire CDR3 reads CASSEFASGTGELFF.

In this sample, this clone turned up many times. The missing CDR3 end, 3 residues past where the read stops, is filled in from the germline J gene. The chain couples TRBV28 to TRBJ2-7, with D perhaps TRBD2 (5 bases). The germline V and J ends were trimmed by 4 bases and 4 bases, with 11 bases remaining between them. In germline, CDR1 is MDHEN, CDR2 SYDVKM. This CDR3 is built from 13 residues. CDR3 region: CASSYEGLYEQYF. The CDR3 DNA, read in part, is TGTGCCAGCAGTTACGAGGGCCTGTACGAG. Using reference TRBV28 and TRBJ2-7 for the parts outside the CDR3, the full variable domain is DVKVTQSSRYLVKRTGEKVFLECVQDMDHENMFWYRQDPGLGLRLIYFSYDVKMKEKGDIPEGYSVSREKKERFSLILESASTNQTSMYLCASSYEGLYEQYFGPGTRLTVT.

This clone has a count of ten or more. The CDR3 loop reads CASGSSDRGNYGYTF. The covered CDR3 bases are TGTGCTAGTGGTTCGTCGGACAGGGGTAACTATGGC. V gene TRBV12-5 combines with J gene TRBJ1-2, with 9 bases matching TRBD1. From the germline J gene comes the end of the CDR3, since the read stops 3 residues before it. Trimming took 4 bases from V and 1 from J; bases not matched to a gene: 4. Germline V gene sequence: CDR1 LGHNT, CDR2 FRNRAP. This CDR3 comprises 15 residues.

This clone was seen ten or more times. CDR3 DNA, as far as it was read: TGTGCCAGCAGCTTATGGGGCTCGGGAGCCACTGAA. This gives the protein CASSLWGSGATE. The entire CDR3 sequence reads CASSLWGSGATEAFF. V is TRBV7-8 and J is TRBJ1-1; tentatively, D is TRBD1 (5 bases). The DNA ends 3 residues before the CDR3 does, and the rest of the CDR3 is filled in from the germline J gene. V lost 2 bases, J lost 4 bases, and 14 bases lay in between. This CDR3 comprises 15 residues. Germline V gene data show CDR1 as SGHVS and CDR2 as FQNEAQ.

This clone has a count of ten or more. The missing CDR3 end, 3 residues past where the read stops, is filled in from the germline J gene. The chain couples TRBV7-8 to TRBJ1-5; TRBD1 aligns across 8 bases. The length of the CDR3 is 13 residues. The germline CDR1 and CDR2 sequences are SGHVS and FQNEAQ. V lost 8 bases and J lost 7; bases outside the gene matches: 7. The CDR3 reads CASGQGREQPQHF. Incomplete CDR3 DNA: TGTGCCAGCGGACAGGGAAGGGAGCAGCCC.

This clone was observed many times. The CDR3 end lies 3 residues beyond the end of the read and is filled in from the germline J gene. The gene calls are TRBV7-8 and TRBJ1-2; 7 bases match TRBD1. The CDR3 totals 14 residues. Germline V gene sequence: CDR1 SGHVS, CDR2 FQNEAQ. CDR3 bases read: TGTGCCAGCAGCCGGGGACAGCCCCCGAGGGGC. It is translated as CASSRGQPPRG. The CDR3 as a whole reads CASSRGQPPRGYTF.

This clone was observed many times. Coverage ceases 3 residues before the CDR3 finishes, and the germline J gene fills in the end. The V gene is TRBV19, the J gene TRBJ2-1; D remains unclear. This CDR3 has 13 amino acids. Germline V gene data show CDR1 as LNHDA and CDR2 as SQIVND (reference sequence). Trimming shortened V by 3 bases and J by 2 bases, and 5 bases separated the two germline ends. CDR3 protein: CASSISAYNEQFF. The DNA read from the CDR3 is TGTGCCAGTAGTATTTCCGCCTACAATGAG.